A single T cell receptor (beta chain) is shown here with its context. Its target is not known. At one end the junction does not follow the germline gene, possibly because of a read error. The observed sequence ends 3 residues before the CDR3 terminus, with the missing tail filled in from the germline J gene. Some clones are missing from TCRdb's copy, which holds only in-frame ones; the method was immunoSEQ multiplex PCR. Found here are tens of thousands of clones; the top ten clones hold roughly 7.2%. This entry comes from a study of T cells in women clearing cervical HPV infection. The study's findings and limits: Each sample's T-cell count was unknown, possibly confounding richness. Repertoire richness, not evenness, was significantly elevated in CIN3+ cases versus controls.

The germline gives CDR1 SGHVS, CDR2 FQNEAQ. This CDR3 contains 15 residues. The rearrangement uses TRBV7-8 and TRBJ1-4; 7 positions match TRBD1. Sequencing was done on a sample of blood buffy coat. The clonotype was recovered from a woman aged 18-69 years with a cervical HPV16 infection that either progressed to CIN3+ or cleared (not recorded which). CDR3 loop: CAGSSGQDGNEKLFF. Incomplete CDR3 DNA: TGTGCCGGCAGCTCCGGACAGGATGGTAATGAAAAA. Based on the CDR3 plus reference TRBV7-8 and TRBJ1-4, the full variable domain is GAGVSQSPRYKVAKRGQDVALRCDPISGHVSLFWYQQALGQGPEFLTYFQNEAQLDKSGLPSDRFFAERPEGSVSTLKIQRTQQEDSAVYLCAGSSGQDGNEKLFFGSGTQLSVL.